This T cell receptor beta chain was observed in a study of cytomegalovirus exposure and HLA in healthy donors. Study results and limitations: A prior analysis recorded that most TCR beta V segments were productive about 87% or about 30% of the time. Other equally common chains were less clonally expanded than HLA-associated TCR beta chains, a later analysis showed. Available immune exposure information covered CMV serostatus only.

With 60 Vbeta and 13 Jbeta primers, the PCR was carried out. How the authors handled the data: In a later analysis, about 11 million of about 80 million unique beta chains occurred in at least two donors. The protocol was immunoSEQ multiplex PCR, while the TCRdb copy is restricted to in-frame clones and leaves out a portion. That table supplies the V and J calls and clone size; D and trimming were determined from the DNA. The sample carries fewer than 250,000 clones, approximately 86% recorded once. CDR3 size: 15 residues. V gave up 0 bases and J gave up 8 bases; unmatched junction bases: 9. Germline V gene lookup returns CDR1 MNHEY and CDR2 SVGAGI. With respect to this clone: Its target is not known.

This clonotype was sampled from a woman aged 18-35 years in good health and CMV-seronegative. The specimen was PBMCs. This sequence joins TRBV6-5 and TRBJ2-5, with 7 bases lining up with TRBD1. CDR3 nucleotide sequence: TGTGCCAGCAGTTACTCGGGACAGCCTAAGGGCACCCAGTACTTC. Translated: CASSYSGQPKGTQYF.